The 8 T cell receptor beta chains below were found in one sample sequenced in a study of patients and donors after allogeneic stem cell transplantation. TCRdb redid the calling of the RT-PCR reads with MiXCR, one entry per CDR3 protein. The data show 920,000 or so distinct CDR3 sequences, 15% to 20% seen once. Specimen: blood, either unsorted or a sorted T cell fraction (not recorded which). The receptors stem from a human donor who was either an allogeneic HSCT recipient or a stem cell or donor lymphocyte infusion donor (not recorded which). It is not recorded whose cells these are; they may come from a transplant donor.

This chain joins TRBV20-1 and TRBJ1-5; D is possibly TRBD1 (5 bases). The germline V and J ends were trimmed by 0 bases and 5 bases, with 14 bases remaining between them. This CDR3 has 15 amino acids. Germline V gives CDR1 DFQATT, CDR2 SNEGSKA (reference sequence). CDR3 loop: CSARDLGRDHQPQHF. The CDR3 DNA reads TGCAGTGCTAGAGATTTGGGCAGGGACCATCAGCCCCAGCATTTT.

This clonotype has only a few counts. The V and J genes are TRBV5-1 and TRBJ2-1; D remains unclear. The germline V and J ends were trimmed by 6 bases and 6 bases, with 13 bases remaining between them. Per the germline V gene, CDR1 is SGHRS and CDR2 is YFSETQ. CDR3 length equals 13 residues. CDR3 coding DNA: TGCGCCAGCAAGAATATCATACCCAATGAGCAGTTCTTC. It is translated as CASKNIIPNEQFF.

This clonotype was counted a few times. The V call is TRBV3-1, the J call TRBJ1-2; D is perhaps TRBD1 (5 bases). The CDR3 runs to 14 residues. Looked up from germline, CDR1 is LGHDT and CDR2 is YNNKEL (reference sequence). V gave up 3 bases and J gave up 1 base, with 9 bases separating them. The CDR3 loop is CASSHFDSNYGYTF. CDR3 nucleotide sequence: TGTGCCAGCAGCCACTTCGACAGTAACTATGGCTACACCTTC.

In this sample, this clonotype turned up a few times. The chain joins TRBV6-2 or TRBV6-3 to TRBJ1-2; no firm D call. Trimming stripped 5 bases from V and 5 bases from J, with 6 bases between. CDR3 size: 11 residues. CDR1 MNHEY and CDR2 SVGEGT come from the germline V gene. CDR3 sequence (DNA): TGTGCCAGCAGTCAACAATATGGCTACACCTTC. This translates into CASSQQYGYTF.

This clonotype was seen only a few times. The V gene is TRBV20-1, the J gene TRBJ2-1; D unclear. CDR3 length equals 17 residues. The V gene lost 3 bases and the J gene lost 6 bases, with 24 bases spanning the gap. Per the germline V gene, CDR1 is DFQATT and CDR2 is SNEGSKA (reference sequence). In nucleotides, the CDR3 is TGCAGTGCTAGGGGTTCGAATGTAGCTCGGCTTACCAATGAGCAGTTCTTC. It yields the protein CSARGSNVARLTNEQFF.

In its sample, this clonotype was seen a few times. The J gene is TRBJ2-6, the V gene TRBV3-1; D is possibly TRBD1 (6 bases). V was shortened by 4 bases and J by 3 bases, with 13 bases between the two germline ends. CDR3 length: 16 amino acids. The V gene's germline CDR1 is LGHDT and CDR2 YNNKEL (reference sequence). CDR3 sequence reads: CASSPPQGLGANVLTF. CDR3 DNA: TGTGCCAGCAGCCCACCTCAGGGGCTTGGGGCCAACGTCCTGACTTTC.

The chain uses TRBV10-3 and TRBJ1-1; tentative D call: TRBD1 (5 bases). Per germline, CDR1 ENHRY and CDR2 SYGVKD. The CDR3 runs to 15 residues. The germline V and J ends were trimmed by 4 bases and 1 base, with 13 bases remaining between them. Here the CDR3 DNA reads TGTGCCATCAGTGTGAAGGGCCAGGGGAACACTGAAGCTTTCTTT. Translating gives CAISVKGQGNTEAFF.

There are a few counts of this clonotype. The chain employs TRBV6-1 and TRBJ2-1; 10 bases are a match to TRBD2. V dropped 7 bases and J dropped 6; count of bases not matched to a gene: 9. Germline V gene lookup returns CDR1 MNHNS and CDR2 SASEGT. The length of the CDR3 is 15 residues. CDR3 DNA: TGTGCCAGCACCAAGCCCGGACTAGCGGTCAATGAGCAGTTCTTC. Translation gives CASTKPGLAVNEQFF.